This TCR beta chain was sequenced for a study of CD8+CD57+ T cells in acquired aplastic anemia. The overall study: The study obtained around 10 million reads on average for CD4+ cells from healthy donors. Study-wide points: Patient and control CD8+ Simpson's diversity was not significantly different.

The CDR3 runs to 14 residues. V trimming: 5 bases; J trimming: 4 bases; junction bases outside the gene matches: 8. Germline-derived CDR1 and CDR2 are DFQATT and SNEGSKA (reference sequence). The study profiled TCR beta VDJ and CDR3 using genomic DNA as template. MiXCR, applied by TCRdb to the reads, yields one record per CDR3 protein. Altogether some 200,000 distinct CDR3 sequences are present, 30% to 35% being singletons, with the ten largest covering 0.95% to 1.2%. This clonotype occurred many times. The antigen is not known. The chain joins TRBV20-1 to TRBJ2-1; 7 bases line up with TRBD1. This sequence originates from a human donor in good health, serving as a control. Sequencing was done on a sample of sorted CD4+, CD8+, or CD8+CD57+ T cells (not recorded which) from PBMCs. The CDR3 reads CSAPGQESYNEQFF. CDR3 sequence (DNA): TGCAGTGCTCCCGGACAGGAATCATACAATGAGCAGTTCTTC.